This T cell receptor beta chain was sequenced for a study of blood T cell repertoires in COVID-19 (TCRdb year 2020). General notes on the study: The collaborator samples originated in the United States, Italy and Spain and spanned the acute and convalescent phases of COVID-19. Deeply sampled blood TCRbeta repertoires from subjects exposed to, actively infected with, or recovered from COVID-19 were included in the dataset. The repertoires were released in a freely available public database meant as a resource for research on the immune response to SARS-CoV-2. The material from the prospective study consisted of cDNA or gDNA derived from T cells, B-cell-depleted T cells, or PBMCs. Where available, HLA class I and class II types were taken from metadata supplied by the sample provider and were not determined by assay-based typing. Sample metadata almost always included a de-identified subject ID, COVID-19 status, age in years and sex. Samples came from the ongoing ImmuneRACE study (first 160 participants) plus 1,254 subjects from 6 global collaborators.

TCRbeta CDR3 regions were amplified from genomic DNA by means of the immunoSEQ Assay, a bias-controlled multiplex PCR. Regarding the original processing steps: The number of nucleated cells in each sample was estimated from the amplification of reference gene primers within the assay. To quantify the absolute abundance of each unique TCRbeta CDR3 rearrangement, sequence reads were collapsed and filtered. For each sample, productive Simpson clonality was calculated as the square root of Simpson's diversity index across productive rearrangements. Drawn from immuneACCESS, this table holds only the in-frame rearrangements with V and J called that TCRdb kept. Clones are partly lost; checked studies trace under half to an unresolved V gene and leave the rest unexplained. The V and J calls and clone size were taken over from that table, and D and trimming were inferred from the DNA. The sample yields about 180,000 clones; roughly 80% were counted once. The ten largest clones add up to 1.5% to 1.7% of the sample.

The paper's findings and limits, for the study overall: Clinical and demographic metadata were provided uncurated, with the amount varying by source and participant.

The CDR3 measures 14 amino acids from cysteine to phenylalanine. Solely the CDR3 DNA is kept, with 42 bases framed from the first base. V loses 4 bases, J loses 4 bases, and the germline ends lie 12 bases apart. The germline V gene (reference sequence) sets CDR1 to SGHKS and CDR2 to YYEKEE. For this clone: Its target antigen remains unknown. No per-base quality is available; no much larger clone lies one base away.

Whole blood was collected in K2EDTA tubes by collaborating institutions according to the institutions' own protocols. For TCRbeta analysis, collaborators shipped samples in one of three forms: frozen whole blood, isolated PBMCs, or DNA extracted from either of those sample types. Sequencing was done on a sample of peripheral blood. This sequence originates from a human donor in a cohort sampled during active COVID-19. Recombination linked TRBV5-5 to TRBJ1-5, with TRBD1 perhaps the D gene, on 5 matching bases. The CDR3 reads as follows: CASSPGGGNQPQHF. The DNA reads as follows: TGTGCCAGCAGCCCTGGGGGGGGGAATCAGCCCCAGCATTTT.